The 23 T cell receptor beta chains below were found in one sample sequenced in a study of blood T cell repertoires in COVID-19. TCRdb's copy holds only in-frame clones and misses some; the assay was immunoSEQ multiplex PCR. Of about 56,000 clones listed, around 89% are singletons. Material for sequencing was peripheral blood. The receptors originated from a human donor in a cohort sampled during active COVID-19.

The chain has TRBV18 and TRBJ1-5; 11 positions agree with TRBD1. The V segment lost 2 bases and the J segment 4 bases; nucleotides outside the gene matches: 1. CDR3 length: 15 residues. Germline V gene data show CDR1 as KGHSH and CDR2 as LQKENI. CDR3 nucleotide sequence: TGTGCCAGCTCACCAGGACAGGGGGCAAATCAGCCCCAGCATTTT. Protein sequence: CASSPGQGANQPQHF.

The chain carries TRBV7-2 and TRBJ2-5, with 8 bases lining up with TRBD2. CDR1 SGHTA and CDR2 FQGNSA come from the germline V gene. With V trimmed by 2 bases and J by 4 bases, 6 bases remained unmatched. The CDR3 has 15 amino acids. The CDR3 region is CASSLSGGPGETQYF. The CDR3 DNA sequence: TGTGCCAGCAGCTTATCGGGGGGGCCGGGAGAGACCCAGTACTTC.

CDR3 sequence (DNA): TGCGCCAGCAGCTCCACGGGAGGGAAGCAGGAGACCCAGTACTTC. It translates to CASSSTGGKQETQYF. The rearrangement uses TRBV5-1 and TRBJ2-5, with TRBD2 identical over 8 bases. The V segment lost 3 bases and the J segment 5 bases; nucleotides outside the gene matches: 9. In germline, CDR1 is SGHRS, CDR2 YFSETQ. This CDR3 is 15 amino acids long. Combining the CDR3 with reference TRBV5-1 and TRBJ2-5 gives the whole variable domain KAGVTQTPRYLIKTRGQQVTLSCSPISGHRSVSWYQQTPGQGLQFLFEYFSETQRNKGNFPGRFSGRQFSNSRSEMNVSTLELGDSALYLCASSSTGGKQETQYFGPGTRLLVL.

The chain employs TRBV19 and TRBJ2-5, with D perhaps matching TRBD2 (7 bases). Trimming stripped 5 bases from V and 5 bases from J, with 21 bases between. The CDR3 loop spans 16 amino acids. Per germline, CDR1 LNHDA and CDR2 SQIVND (reference sequence). The CDR3, as DNA: TGTGCCAGTAGTCCTGGGGGGGGGCGAATTCGTGAGACCCAGTACTTC. Amino acid sequence: CASSPGGGRIRETQYF. Based on the CDR3 plus reference TRBV19 and TRBJ2-5, the full variable domain is DGGITQSPKYLFRKEGQNVTLSCEQNLNHDAMYWYRQDPGQGLRLIYYSQIVNDFQKGDIAEGYSVSREKKESFPLTVTSAQKNPTAFYLCASSPGGGRIRETQYFGPGTRLLVL.

This rearrangement joins TRBV7-9 to TRBJ1-2; maybe TRBD1 (5 bases). This CDR3 is built from 14 residues. Germline V lookup: CDR1 SEHNR, CDR2 FQNEAQ (reference sequence). V was cut by 11 bases and J by 1 base, with 17 bases left in between. The CDR3 spells CAGTPAPINYGYTF. The CDR3 DNA reads as TGTGCCGGGACTCCCGCCCCGATTAACTATGGCTACACCTTC.

The chain carries TRBV2 and TRBJ1-2, with D unclear. Germline V gives CDR1 SNHLY, CDR2 FYNNEI. This CDR3 contains 13 residues. Trimming stripped 0 bases from V and 5 bases from J, with 7 bases between. Here the CDR3 DNA reads TGTGCCAGCAGTGAAGCGCGCGGGTATGGCTACACCTTC. It codes for CASSEARGYGYTF.

The rearrangement links TRBV4-1 to TRBJ2-2, with 15 bases aligning to TRBD2. Unmatched junction bases numbered 4, after V lost 3 bases and J lost 2 bases. CDR1 is MGHRA, CDR2 YSYEKL, per germline. The CDR3 covers 18 residues. The CDR3 DNA is TGCGCCAGCAGCCAGGGACTAGCGGGGGGTCTCAACACCGGGGAGCTGTTTTTT. The encoded protein is CASSQGLAGGLNTGELFF.

The chain couples TRBV9 to TRBJ1-2; no firm D call. V lost 0 bases, J lost 0 bases, and 3 bases lay in between. Germline lookup yields CDR1 SGDLS and CDR2 YYNGEE. The CDR3 covers 13 residues. The CDR3 reads CASSVDSNYGYTF. The CDR3 DNA sequence: TGTGCCAGCAGCGTAGACTCTAACTATGGCTACACCTTC.

This clone was seen just once. The rearrangement uses TRBV5-1 and TRBJ2-1, with 8 bases aligning to TRBD1. With V trimmed by 4 bases and J by 7 bases, 10 bases remained unmatched. The CDR3 totals 15 residues. Looked up from germline, CDR1 is SGHRS and CDR2 is YFSETQ. As DNA, the CDR3 is TGCGCCAGCAGCCGCAATCAGGGGGCGAGGAATGAGCAGTTCTTC. Translated: CASSRNQGARNEQFF.

The chain combines TRBV12-3 or TRBV12-4 with TRBJ2-7, with 8 positions matching TRBD1. The V and J ends lost 6 bases and 3 bases, in that order; junction bases with no gene match: 4. This CDR3 has 13 amino acids. The CDR3 DNA follows: TGTGCCAGCAGGCCCGGACAGGGCTACGAGCAGTACTTC. Encoded protein: CASRPGQGYEQYF.

The chain combines TRBV6-5 with TRBJ2-5; no reliable D call. The CDR3 is made up of 13 amino acids. V gave up 5 bases and J gave up 0 bases, with 7 bases separating them. Germline CDR1 MNHEY, CDR2 SVGAGI. The CDR3 region has the DNA TGTGCCAGCAGTCCCCATCACCAAGAGACCCAGTACTTC. Translation gives CASSPHHQETQYF.

The rearrangement links TRBV18 to TRBJ1-5, with 7 bases identical to TRBD1. This CDR3 comprises 14 residues. Germline V gene data show CDR1 as KGHSH and CDR2 as LQKENI. After removal of 2 bases from V and 3 bases from J, the junction contained 1 base not matched to a gene. The CDR3 protein is CASSPTGDNQPQHF. Written as DNA, the CDR3 is TGTGCCAGCTCACCAACAGGGGACAATCAGCCCCAGCATTTT.

This sequence joins TRBV27 and TRBJ2-7, with TRBD1 identical over 9 bases. The V segment lost 1 base and the J segment 2 bases; nucleotides outside the gene matches: 3. Germline CDR1 reads MNHEY; CDR2 reads SMNVEV (reference sequence). The length of the CDR3 is 15 residues. The CDR3 region has the DNA TGTGCCAGCAGTTTATACCGGGACAGGGCCTACGAGCAGTACTTC. Its protein is CASSLYRDRAYEQYF.

The V gene is TRBV14, the J gene TRBJ2-5; perhaps TRBD1 as D (5 bases). Trimming removed 4 bases at V and 1 base at J, with 13 bases between. The CDR3 sequence is 15 residues long. CDR1 SGHDN and CDR2 FVKESK come from the germline V gene. DNA of the CDR3: TGTGCCAGCAGCCGCTTCGACAGACTCCAAGAGACCCAGTACTTC. As protein: CASSRFDRLQETQYF.

The chain has TRBV7-9 and TRBJ2-2, with D possibly TRBD1 on 5 matching bases. The CDR3 length is 14 residues. CDR1 and CDR2 from the germline V gene are SEHNR and FQNEAQ (reference sequence). Trimming shortened V by 5 bases and J by 6 bases, and 13 bases separated the two germline ends. The CDR3 bases are TGTGCCAGCAGCCTCTTATCAGGGCCCGGGGAGCTGTTTTTT. Its protein is CASSLLSGPGELFF.

This clone was counted a single time. The rearrangement joins TRBV4-1 to TRBJ2-5; TRBD2 agrees at 12 bases. After removal of 1 base from V and 2 bases from J, the junction contained 5 bases not matched to a gene. Per the germline V gene, CDR1 is MGHRA and CDR2 is YSYEKL. CDR3 length: 17 amino acids. The CDR3: CASSQGNGLAGQETQYF. CDR3 sequence (DNA): TGCGCCAGCAGCCAAGGGAATGGACTAGCGGGACAAGAGACCCAGTACTTC.

The rearrangement uses TRBV4-3 and TRBJ2-2; possible D gene TRBD2, 6 bases. Germline V CDR1 and CDR2: LGHNA, YSLEER. The V end was cut by 2 bases, the J end by 1 base, with 8 bases between. This CDR3 spans 15 amino acids. This CDR3 reads CASSQPGENTGELFF. In nucleotides, the CDR3 is TGCGCCAGCAGCCAACCGGGGGAGAACACCGGGGAGCTGTTTTTT.

The chain employs TRBV7-8 and TRBJ2-5; D call uncertain. This CDR3 has 15 residues. V was trimmed by 0 bases and J by 4 bases, leaving 12 bases between them. CDR1 is SGHVS, CDR2 FQNEAQ, per germline. The CDR3, as DNA: TGTGCCAGCAGCTTAGCGTTCGGGTCAGCAGAGACCCAGTACTTC. Protein: CASSLAFGSAETQYF.

The chain combines TRBV9 with TRBJ1-2; weak D call: TRBD1 (6 bases). Trimming shortened V by 4 bases and J by 1 base, and 11 bases separated the two germline ends. The CDR3 contains 14 residues. Germline V gives CDR1 SGDLS, CDR2 YYNGEE. The CDR3 nucleotides read TGTGCCAGCAGCCCCGTAGGGGGTAACTATGGCTACACCTTC. This encodes CASSPVGGNYGYTF. The full variable domain, in which reference TRBV9 and TRBJ1-2 provide the parts outside the CDR3, is DSGVTQTPKHLITATGQRVTLRCSPRSGDLSVYWYQQSLDQGLQFLIQYYNGEERAKGNILERFSAQQFPDLHSELNLSSLELGDSALYFCASSPVGGNYGYTFGSGTRLTVV.

The J gene is TRBJ1-5, the V gene TRBV7-6, with D possibly being TRBD1 (5 bases). V lost 0 bases, J lost 1 base, and 7 bases lay in between. The germline gives CDR1 SGHVS, CDR2 FNYEAQ. This CDR3 contains 15 residues. CDR3 sequence reads: CASSLAWGSNQPQHF. In DNA, the CDR3 is TGTGCCAGCAGCTTAGCGTGGGGCAGCAATCAGCCCCAGCATTTT.

The rearrangement joins TRBV23-1 to TRBJ1-1; 10 positions agree with TRBD1. TRBV23-1 is annotated as an ORF whose role is uncertain. This CDR3 has 13 amino acids. The junction had 2 bases not matched to a gene; V was cut back by 4 bases and J by 6 bases. In DNA form, the CDR3 reads TGCGCCAGCAGTCGGGACAGGGGCGCTGAAGCTTTCTTT. This translates into CASSRDRGAEAFF.

This chain uses TRBV4-3 with TRBJ2-5; D is perhaps TRBD2 (5 bases). The V end lost 1 base, the J end lost 5 bases, and 8 bases lay between the germline ends. CDR1 is LGHNA, CDR2 YSLEER, per germline. The CDR3 is 13 residues long. For the CDR3, the DNA is TGCGCCAGCAGCCAAGGACGAGGGGAGACCCAGTACTTC. Translated, it gives CASSQGRGETQYF.

The V and J genes are TRBV5-6 and TRBJ1-5; tentative D call: TRBD1 (5 bases). From germline, CDR1 is SGHDT and CDR2 YYEEEE. CDR3 size: 16 residues. With 0 bases removed from V and 0 bases from J, the gap between germline ends came to 10 bases. The CDR3 reads CASSLGPGYSNQPQHF. In nucleotides, the CDR3 is TGTGCCAGCAGCTTGGGGCCAGGGTATAGCAATCAGCCCCAGCATTTT.